The 10 T cell receptor beta chains listed next were all sequenced from one sample in a study of T cell responses to AZD1222 COVID-19 vaccine. Libraries were prepared by immunoSEQ multiplex PCR; TCRdb keeps only in-frame clonotypes and omits some of them. Found here are 100,000 to 150,000 clones, about 87% of them singletons; the top ten hold more than 3.5%. The sequences come from peripheral blood, collected on day 0 of AZD1222 vaccination. These receptor sequences come from an adult in good health.

The chain links TRBV27 to TRBJ1-6; D not certain. The CDR3 runs to 15 residues. The germline CDR1 and CDR2 sequences are MNHEY and SMNVEV (reference sequence). V lost 2 bases, J lost 6 bases, and 11 bases lay in between. The CDR3 bases are TGTGCCAGCAGTTTAGAATGGAGCCGTAATTCACCCCTCCACTTT. Its protein product is CASSLEWSRNSPLHF.

This clone is medium-sized. J is TRBJ1-4 and V is TRBV24-1, with 12 bases fitting TRBD1. Germline CDR1 and CDR2: KGHDR and SFDVKD. Trimming removed 4 bases from V and 7 bases from J; junction bases left unmatched: 12. The CDR3 contains 18 residues. CDR3 loop: CATSEPPGQGAQSEKLFF. As DNA, the CDR3 is TGTGCCACCAGTGAGCCCCCGGGACAGGGGGCACAGAGTGAAAAACTGTTTTTT.

The V and J genes are TRBV10-3 and TRBJ1-5; TRBD1 is a possible D gene (6 bases). Germline CDR1 and CDR2: ENHRY and SYGVKD. The CDR3 is made up of 13 amino acids. The V and J ends lost 4 bases and 7 bases respectively, with 11 bases between them. The CDR3 DNA reads TGTGCCATCAGTGGGACAGCTAGCCAGCCCCAGCATTTT. This gives the protein CAISGTASQPQHF.

This CDR3 reads CATSEAGSSTDTQYF. CDR3 sequence (DNA): TGTGCCACCAGTGAGGCGGGGAGTAGCACAGATACGCAGTATTTT. This chain uses TRBV24-1 with TRBJ2-3; D is possibly TRBD2 (6 bases). Trimming took off 4 bases at V and 0 bases at J, with 10 bases between the two ends. Germline assignment: CDR1 KGHDR and CDR2 SFDVKD. The CDR3 runs 15 residues.

This sequence joins TRBV27 and TRBJ1-4, with 10 bases lining up with TRBD1. The CDR3 sequence is 14 residues long. Germline V gene sequence: CDR1 MNHEY, CDR2 SMNVEV (reference sequence). V shed 4 bases and J 7 bases; nucleotides not matched to a gene: 3. DNA for the CDR3: TGTGCCAGCAGTTCCGGACAGGGGGGTGAAAAACTGTTTTTT. It yields the protein CASSSGQGGEKLFF.

V and J are TRBV5-1 and TRBJ1-2, with a weak D call TRBD1 (6 bases). The CDR3 totals 15 residues. CDR1 is SGHRS and CDR2 is YFSETQ in the germline V gene. V was cut by 1 base and J by 7 bases, with 17 bases left in between. The CDR3 bases are TGCGCCAGCAGCTTGTTGCACGGGACAAGTTCTGGCTACACCTTC. Protein sequence: CASSLLHGTSSGYTF. Full variable domain (outside the CDR3, taken from reference TRBV5-1 and TRBJ1-2): KAGVTQTPRYLIKTRGQQVTLSCSPISGHRSVSWYQQTPGQGLQFLFEYFSETQRNKGNFPGRFSGRQFSNSRSEMNVSTLELGDSALYLCASSLLHGTSSGYTFGSGTRLTVV.

The chain has TRBV4-3 and TRBJ2-3; maybe TRBD1 (6 bases). The V gene's germline CDR1 is LGHNA and CDR2 YSLEER. Trimming left V 1 base short and J 4 bases short, with 9 bases between. The CDR3 covers 14 residues. The CDR3 sequence: CASSQGQGSDTQYF. CDR3 coding DNA: TGCGCCAGCAGCCAAGGGCAGGGGTCAGATACGCAGTATTTT.

This sequence joins TRBV4-3 and TRBJ2-7; D is unclear. The CDR3 is 15 amino acids. The germline CDR1 and CDR2 sequences are LGHNA and YSLEER. V was cut by 0 bases and J by 0 bases, with 9 bases left in between. Written as DNA, the CDR3 is TGCGCCAGCAGCCAAGAATGGACCTTCTCCTACGAGCAGTACTTC. Its translation is CASSQEWTFSYEQYF.

This chain links TRBV7-2 with TRBJ1-1, with 8 nucleotides matching TRBD1. V was clipped by 0 bases and J by 7 bases; unmatched bases: 4. The CDR3 has 14 amino acids. Germline CDR1 SGHTA, CDR2 FQGNSA. The DNA for the CDR3 is TGTGCCAGCAGCTTAGCGACAGGGGTCAATGAAGCTTTCTTT. Translation gives CASSLATGVNEAFF. Full variable domain (rest looked up from reference TRBV7-2 and TRBJ1-1): GAGVSQSPSNKVTEKGKDVELRCDPISGHTALYWYRQSLGQGLEFLIYFQGNSAPDKSGLPSDRFSAERTGGSVSTLTIQRTQQEDSAVYLCASSLATGVNEAFFGQGTRLTVV.

In this sample, this clone turned up once. The chain carries TRBV15 and TRBJ1-6; D gene uncertain. V dropped 3 bases and J dropped 7 bases, with 13 bases sitting between them. This CDR3 spans 15 amino acids. Germline CDR1 and CDR2: LNHNV and YYDKDF (reference sequence). CDR3 protein: CATSSTSGSNSPLHF. The DNA of the CDR3 is TGTGCCACCAGCAGTACGTCAGGATCCAATTCACCCCTCCACTTT.